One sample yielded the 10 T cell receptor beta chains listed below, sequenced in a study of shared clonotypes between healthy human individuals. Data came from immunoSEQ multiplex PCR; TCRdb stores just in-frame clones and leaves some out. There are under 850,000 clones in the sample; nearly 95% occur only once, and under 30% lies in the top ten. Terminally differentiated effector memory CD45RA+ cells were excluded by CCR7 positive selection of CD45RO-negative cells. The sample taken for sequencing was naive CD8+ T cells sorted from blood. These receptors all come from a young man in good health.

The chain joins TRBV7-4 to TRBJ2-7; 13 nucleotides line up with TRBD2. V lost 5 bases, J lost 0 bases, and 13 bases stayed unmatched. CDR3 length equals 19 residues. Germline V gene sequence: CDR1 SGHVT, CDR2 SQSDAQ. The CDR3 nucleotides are TGTGCCAGCAGCCAAACGGGACTAGCGGGACTTAAGAGCTCCTACGAGCAGTACTTC. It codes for CASSQTGLAGLKSSYEQYF.

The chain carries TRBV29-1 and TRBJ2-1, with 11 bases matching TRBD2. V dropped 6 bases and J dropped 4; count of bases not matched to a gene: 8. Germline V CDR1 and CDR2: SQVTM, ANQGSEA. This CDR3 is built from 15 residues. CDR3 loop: CSVEGLAAIYNEQFF. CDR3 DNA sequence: TGCAGCGTGGAGGGACTAGCGGCTATATACAATGAGCAGTTCTTC.

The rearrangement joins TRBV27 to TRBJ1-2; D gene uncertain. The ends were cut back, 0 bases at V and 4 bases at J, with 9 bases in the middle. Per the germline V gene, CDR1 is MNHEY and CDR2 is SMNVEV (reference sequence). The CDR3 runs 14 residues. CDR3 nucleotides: TGTGCCAGCAGTTTATCGAGATACAGCTATGGCTACACCTTC. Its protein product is CASSLSRYSYGYTF.

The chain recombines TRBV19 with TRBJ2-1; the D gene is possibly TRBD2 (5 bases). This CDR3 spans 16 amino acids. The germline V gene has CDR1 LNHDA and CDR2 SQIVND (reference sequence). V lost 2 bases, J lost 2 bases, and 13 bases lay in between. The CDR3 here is CASSIRGSPAYNEQFF. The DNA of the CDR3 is TGTGCCAGTAGTATACGGGGTTCCCCAGCCTACAATGAGCAGTTCTTC.

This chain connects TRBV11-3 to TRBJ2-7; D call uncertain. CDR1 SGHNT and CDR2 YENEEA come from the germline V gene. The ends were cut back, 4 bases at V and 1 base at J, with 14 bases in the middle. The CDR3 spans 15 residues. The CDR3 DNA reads TGTGCCAGCAGCTCTTCGTTCGGGTCTTCCTACGAGCAGTACTTC. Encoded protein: CASSSSFGSSYEQYF.

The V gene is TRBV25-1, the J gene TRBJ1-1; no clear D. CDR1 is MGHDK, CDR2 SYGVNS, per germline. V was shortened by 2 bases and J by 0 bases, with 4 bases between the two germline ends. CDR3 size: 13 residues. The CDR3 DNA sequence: TGTGCCAGCAGTGAACGGTTGAACACTGAAGCTTTCTTT. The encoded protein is CASSERLNTEAFF.

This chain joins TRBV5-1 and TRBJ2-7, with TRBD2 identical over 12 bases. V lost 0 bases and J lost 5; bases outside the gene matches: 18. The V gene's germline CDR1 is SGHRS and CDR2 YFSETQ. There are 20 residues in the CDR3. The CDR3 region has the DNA TGCGCCAGCAGCTTGGGGTTTGGGCTTGGACGGACTAGCGGGGACGACGAGCAGTACTTC. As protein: CASSLGFGLGRTSGDDEQYF.

The CDR3 DNA reads TGTGCCAGCAGCTTAAGAGCAGAGATGAACACTGAAGCTTTCTTT. As protein: CASSLRAEMNTEAFF. This chain joins TRBV7-3 and TRBJ1-1, with D hard to call. The CDR3 totals 15 residues. The V end lost 1 base, the J end lost 0 bases, and 9 bases lay between the germline ends. CDR1 and CDR2 from the germline V gene are SGHTA and FQGTGA. The variable domain in full, completed from reference TRBV7-3 and TRBJ1-1, reads GAGVSQTPSNKVTEKGKYVELRCDPISGHTALYWYRQSLGQGPEFLIYFQGTGAADDSGLPNDRFFAVRPEGSVSTLKIQRTERGDSAVYLCASSLRAEMNTEAFFGQGTRLTVV.

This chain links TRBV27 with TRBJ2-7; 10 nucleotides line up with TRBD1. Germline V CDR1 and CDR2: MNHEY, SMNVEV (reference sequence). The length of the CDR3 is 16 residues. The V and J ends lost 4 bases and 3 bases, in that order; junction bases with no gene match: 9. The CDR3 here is CASSSLLGQGIYEQYF. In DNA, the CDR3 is TGTGCCAGCAGTTCCCTATTGGGACAGGGGATCTACGAGCAGTACTTC.

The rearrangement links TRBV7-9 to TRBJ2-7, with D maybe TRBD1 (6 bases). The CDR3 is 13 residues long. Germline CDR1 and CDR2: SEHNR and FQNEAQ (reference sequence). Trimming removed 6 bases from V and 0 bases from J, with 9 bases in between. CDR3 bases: TGTGCCAGCAGAGGACAGAACTCCTACGAGCAGTACTTC. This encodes CASRGQNSYEQYF.